Following are 27 T cell receptor beta chains from one sample sequenced in a study of control samples from healthy donors and cancer patients. Only in-frame clones appear in the TCRdb table, and some are missing; sequencing was by immunoSEQ multiplex PCR. This sample has around 71,000 clones, with 75% to 95% found just once. Sequencing was carried out using PBMCs. Receptors were obtained from a woman aged 50 to 65 with colorectal cancer.

The chain is built from TRBV3-1 (or the pseudogene TRBV3-2) and TRBJ2-1; D not certain. The CDR3 totals 14 residues. Trimming pared 4 bases from V and 4 bases from J, leaving 11 bases between. The germline gives CDR1 LGHDT, CDR2 YNNKEL (reference sequence). The CDR3 DNA is TGTGCCAGCAGCCCCCACACCCGGTACAATGAGCAGTTCTTC. This codes for CASSPHTRYNEQFF.

The rearrangement links TRBV3-1 (or the pseudogene TRBV3-2) to TRBJ2-6; D is unresolved. The CDR3 covers 16 residues. Germline values: CDR1 LGHDT, CDR2 YNNKEL (reference sequence). V lost 4 bases, J lost 0 bases, and 10 bases lay in between. CDR3 loop: CASSPRAVSGANVLTF. In nucleotides, the CDR3 is TGTGCCAGCAGCCCTCGGGCCGTCTCTGGGGCCAACGTCCTGACTTTC.

The J gene is TRBJ1-6, the V gene TRBV5-6; no firm D call. The germline V gene encodes CDR1 SGHDT and CDR2 YYEEEE. This CDR3 region has 12 residues. The germline V and J ends were trimmed by 4 bases and 15 bases, with 14 bases remaining between them. As DNA, the CDR3 is TGTGCCAGCAGCCCCCGCCAAGGGCTCCTCCACTTT. It is translated as CASSPRQGLLHF.

This clone was seen just once. The chain uses TRBV7-3 and TRBJ2-2; 7 bases agree with TRBD1. CDR1 is SGHTA, CDR2 FQGTGA, per germline. V was pared by 6 bases and J by 3 bases, with 13 bases of the junction left unmatched. The CDR3 length is 17 residues. The CDR3 spells CASSPDPLGTDTGELFF. DNA of the CDR3: TGTGCCAGCAGTCCCGATCCTCTGGGGACAGACACCGGGGAGCTGTTTTTT.

This clone has only one observation. The chain has TRBV9 and TRBJ2-2; 8 bases are a match to TRBD2. CDR1 is SGDLS and CDR2 is YYNGEE in the germline V gene. J lost 3 bases, V lost 3 bases, and 1 base had no gene match. This CDR3 contains 14 residues. Here the CDR3 DNA reads TGTGCCAGCAGCGGCGGGGGGTACACCGGGGAGCTGTTTTTT. Translation gives CASSGGGYTGELFF.

The chain joins TRBV10-3 to TRBJ2-3; 7 nucleotides line up with TRBD2. Germline CDR1 is ENHRY and CDR2 is SYGVKD. The ends lost 8 bases at V and 2 bases at J; junction bases unmatched: 4. The CDR3 is 13 residues long. The CDR3 nucleotides read TGTGCCATCGGCCGGGAGGTCACAGATACGCAGTATTTT. Residues: CAIGREVTDTQYF.

V is TRBV30 and J is TRBJ1-2, with D possibly TRBD1 on 6 matching bases. This CDR3 spans 14 amino acids. CDR1 is GTSNPN and CDR2 is SVGIG in the germline V gene (reference sequence). Trimming pared 6 bases from V and 0 bases from J, leaving 14 bases between. The CDR3 sequence is CACLQGPSNYGYTF. In nucleotides, the CDR3 is TGTGCCTGCCTACAGGGCCCGTCTAACTATGGCTACACCTTC.

The chain uses TRBV19 and TRBJ1-2; TRBD1 agrees at 9 bases. The germline V gene encodes CDR1 LNHDA and CDR2 SQIVND (reference sequence). The CDR3 sequence is 16 residues long. V dropped 5 bases and J dropped 4; count of bases not matched to a gene: 11. CDR3 amino acids: CASSRGLDRGPYGYTF. CDR3 sequence (DNA): TGTGCCAGTAGTCGGGGTCTGGACAGGGGCCCCTATGGCTACACCTTC.

The chain employs TRBV5-1 and TRBJ2-3; TRBD2 matches at 7 bases. The CDR3 loop spans 15 amino acids. Germline V gene sequence: CDR1 SGHRS, CDR2 YFSETQ. Trimming removed 3 bases from V and 1 base from J; junction bases left unmatched: 5. The CDR3 protein is CASSSLAEGTDTQYF. The CDR3 DNA reads TGCGCCAGCAGCTCCCTAGCGGAGGGCACAGATACGCAGTATTTT. Full variable domain (missing parts from reference TRBV5-1 and TRBJ2-3): KAGVTQTPRYLIKTRGQQVTLSCSPISGHRSVSWYQQTPGQGLQFLFEYFSETQRNKGNFPGRFSGRQFSNSRSEMNVSTLELGDSALYLCASSSLAEGTDTQYFGPGTRLTVL.

The rearrangement uses TRBV11-2 and TRBJ2-5, with 7 positions matching TRBD1. V lost 1 base, J lost 2 bases, and 1 base stayed unmatched. This CDR3 contains 14 residues. Germline assignment: CDR1 SGHAT and CDR2 FQNNGV. CDR3 in DNA: TGTGCCAGCAGCTTAGTACAGGGGCAAGAGACCCAGTACTTC. Translated, it gives CASSLVQGQETQYF.

The rearrangement uses TRBV5-1 and TRBJ2-7; D is unclear. V dropped 1 base and J dropped 6 bases, with 8 bases sitting between them. CDR3 length: 12 amino acids. Germline CDR1 SGHRS, CDR2 YFSETQ. CDR3 protein: CASSLTSSEQYF. The CDR3 nucleotides read TGCGCCAGCAGCTTGACATCCAGCGAGCAGTACTTC.

The chain joins TRBV9 to TRBJ1-1; possible D gene TRBD1, 5 bases. Germline assignment: CDR1 SGDLS and CDR2 YYNGEE. This CDR3 is built from 15 residues. V was shortened by 0 bases and J by 1 base, with 10 bases between the two germline ends. CDR3 sequence: CASSVVDRENTEAFF. Here the CDR3 DNA reads TGTGCCAGCAGCGTAGTCGACAGAGAGAACACTGAAGCTTTCTTT.

This clone was detected a few times. The V and J genes are TRBV7-3 and TRBJ2-7; 7 nucleotides align to TRBD1. The length of the CDR3 is 13 residues. The germline gives CDR1 SGHTA, CDR2 FQGTGA. J lost 4 bases, V lost 4 bases, and 4 bases had no gene match. The CDR3 DNA reads as TGTGCCAGCAGCTCTGGGGACAGTTACGAGCAGTACTTC. This gives the protein CASSSGDSYEQYF.

The rearrangement joins TRBV2 to TRBJ2-7; weak D call: TRBD2 (5 bases). The V gene lost 8 bases and the J gene lost 0 bases, with 17 bases spanning the gap. The germline V gene encodes CDR1 SNHLY and CDR2 FYNNEI. This CDR3 is 15 amino acids long. Here the CDR3 reads CASEGDLAVSYEQYF. The CDR3 DNA sequence: TGTGCCAGCGAGGGAGATCTGGCGGTCTCCTACGAGCAGTACTTC.

The rearrangement uses TRBV5-6 and TRBJ2-7; 11 bases fit TRBD2. V lost 3 bases to trimming and J lost 2 bases; unmatched junction nucleotides: 13. The CDR3 covers 18 residues. Looked up from germline, CDR1 is SGHDT and CDR2 is YYEEEE. The CDR3 DNA is TGTGCCAGCAGCTCACTAAACAGACTAGCGGGAAAAACCTACGAGCAGTACTTC. It codes for CASSSLNRLAGKTYEQYF. Looking up the rest from reference TRBV5-6 and TRBJ2-7 gives the full variable domain: DAGVTQSPTHLIKTRGQQVTLRCSPKSGHDTVSWYQQALGQGPQFIFQYYEEEERQRGNFPDRFSGHQFPNYSSELNVNALLLGDSALYLCASSSLNRLAGKTYEQYFGPGTRLTVT.

The chain carries TRBV7-3 and TRBJ2-3; the D gene is possibly TRBD2 (6 bases). CDR3 length: 15 residues. Trimming took off 5 bases at V and 5 bases at J, with 17 bases between the two ends. CDR1 and CDR2 from the germline V gene are SGHTA and FQGTGA. This CDR3 reads CASSRRDSNRDTQYF. The CDR3 nucleotides are TGTGCCAGCAGCCGCCGGGACTCAAACCGAGATACGCAGTATTTT.

This clone appeared once. The chain links TRBV6-6 to TRBJ1-2; D remains unclear. The V gene's germline CDR1 is MNHNY and CDR2 SVGAGI (reference sequence). Trimming cost V 0 bases and J 4 bases, with 6 bases left between them. The CDR3 is 13 residues long. CDR3 amino acids: CASSYSSTYGYTF. CDR3 nucleotides: TGTGCCAGCAGTTACTCGAGTACCTATGGCTACACCTTC.

V gene TRBV11-3 combines with J gene TRBJ2-6, with TRBD1 matching 9 bases. The V gene's germline CDR1 is SGHNT and CDR2 YENEEA. The trim removed 5 bases at V and 3 bases at J, leaving 11 bases unmatched. This CDR3 has 18 amino acids. The CDR3 nucleotides read TGTGCCAGCAGCAGTACGGGACAGGGAACGGGTGGGGCCAACGTCCTGACTTTC. It encodes CASSSTGQGTGGANVLTF.

The rearrangement joins TRBV19 to TRBJ1-1; 8 bases match TRBD1. CDR1 and CDR2 from the germline V gene are LNHDA and SQIVND (reference sequence). The V and J ends lost 1 base and 11 bases, in that order; junction bases with no gene match: 6. The CDR3 consists of 13 residues. This chain's CDR3 is CASSIAQGAEAFF. The CDR3 nucleotides read TGTGCCAGTAGTATAGCGCAGGGGGCAGAGGCTTTCTTT. Full variable domain (rest looked up from reference TRBV19 and TRBJ1-1): DGGITQSPKYLFRKEGQNVTLSCEQNLNHDAMYWYRQDPGQGLRLIYYSQIVNDFQKGDIAEGYSVSREKKESFPLTVTSAQKNPTAFYLCASSIAQGAEAFFGQGTRLTVV.

The chain uses TRBV9 and TRBJ1-3; a possible D gene is TRBD1 (5 bases). V lost 4 bases and J lost 0, with 14 bases in between. The CDR3 totals 16 residues. Germline V lookup: CDR1 SGDLS, CDR2 YYNGEE. In DNA form, the CDR3 reads TGTGCCAGCAGCCCGGGACGGCGATTCTCTGGAAACACCATATATTTT. Its translation is CASSPGRRFSGNTIYF.

The chain uses TRBV28 and TRBJ2-7; TRBD2 aligns across 9 bases. Germline V gene lookup returns CDR1 MDHEN and CDR2 SYDVKM. The CDR3 consists of 15 residues. With V trimmed by 5 bases and J by 4 bases, 9 bases remained unmatched. The CDR3 DNA follows: TGTGCCAGCAGTGCGAGCGGGGGGCTGGGATACGAGCAGTACTTC. It yields the protein CASSASGGLGYEQYF.

This clone was picked up one time. The chain combines TRBV7-9 with TRBJ2-1; 7 nucleotides agree with TRBD1. The CDR3 is 15 amino acids. V lost 6 bases and J lost 3; bases outside the gene matches: 8. Germline assignment: CDR1 SEHNR and CDR2 FQNEAQ (reference sequence). The DNA for the CDR3 is TGTGCCAGCAGGTTCTGGACAGGTAGCTACAATGAGCAGTTCTTC. This gives the protein CASRFWTGSYNEQFF.

This rearrangement joins TRBV19 to TRBJ1-1; maybe TRBD1 (6 bases). Germline V gives CDR1 LNHDA, CDR2 SQIVND (reference sequence). Trimming stripped 5 bases from V and 1 base from J, with 11 bases between. The CDR3 consists of 14 residues. Here the CDR3 DNA reads TGTGCCAGTAGTGTACAGGGACAGAACACTGAAGCTTTCTTT. Translation: CASSVQGQNTEAFF.

The chain combines TRBV2 with TRBJ1-5, with D possibly being TRBD1 (5 bases). Germline CDR1 and CDR2: SNHLY and FYNNEI. Trimming took off 7 bases at V and 2 bases at J, with 18 bases between the two ends. The CDR3 loop spans 16 amino acids. The CDR3 sequence is CASNAGQGRGNQPQHF. Here the CDR3 DNA reads TGTGCCAGCAACGCGGGCCAGGGTCGAGGCAATCAGCCCCAGCATTTT.

This chain uses TRBV11-2 with TRBJ2-2, with D possibly matching TRBD2 (5 bases). Germline assignment: CDR1 SGHAT and CDR2 FQNNGV. The CDR3 sequence is 14 residues long. Trimming removed 4 bases at V and 2 bases at J, with 8 bases between. CDR3 amino acids: CASSYRTNTGELFF. CDR3 sequence (DNA): TGTGCCAGCAGCTACCGGACTAACACCGGGGAGCTGTTTTTT. The full variable domain, with the rest looked up from reference TRBV11-2 and TRBJ2-2, is EAGVAQSPRYKIIEKRQSVAFWCNPISGHATLYWYQQILGQGPKLLIQFQNNGVVDDSQLPKDRFSAERLKGVDSTLKIQPAKLEDSAVYLCASSYRTNTGELFFGEGSRLTVL.

The rearrangement links TRBV30 to TRBJ2-5, with D possibly being TRBD2 (5 bases). Looked up from germline, CDR1 is GTSNPN and CDR2 is SVGIG (reference sequence). V was shortened by 1 base and J by 4 bases, with 13 bases between the two germline ends. The CDR3 extends over 14 amino acids. CDR3 DNA: TGTGCCTGGAGTGCTGGGAGCTCCGGAGAGACCCAGTACTTC. Protein product: CAWSAGSSGETQYF.

This clone has just a few counts. The V and J genes are TRBV9 and TRBJ1-2, with 7 bases identical to TRBD1. Germline loops: CDR1 SGDLS, CDR2 YYNGEE. The CDR3 runs to 15 residues. Germline trimming cut 4 bases from V and 1 base from J; bases unmatched to any gene: 7. In DNA form, the CDR3 reads TGTGCCAGCAGCCCGTGGACAGGAGGTAACTATGGCTACACCTTC. It yields the protein CASSPWTGGNYGYTF. Full variable domain (missing parts from reference TRBV9 and TRBJ1-2): DSGVTQTPKHLITATGQRVTLRCSPRSGDLSVYWYQQSLDQGLQFLIQYYNGEERAKGNILERFSAQQFPDLHSELNLSSLELGDSALYFCASSPWTGGNYGYTFGSGTRLTVV.